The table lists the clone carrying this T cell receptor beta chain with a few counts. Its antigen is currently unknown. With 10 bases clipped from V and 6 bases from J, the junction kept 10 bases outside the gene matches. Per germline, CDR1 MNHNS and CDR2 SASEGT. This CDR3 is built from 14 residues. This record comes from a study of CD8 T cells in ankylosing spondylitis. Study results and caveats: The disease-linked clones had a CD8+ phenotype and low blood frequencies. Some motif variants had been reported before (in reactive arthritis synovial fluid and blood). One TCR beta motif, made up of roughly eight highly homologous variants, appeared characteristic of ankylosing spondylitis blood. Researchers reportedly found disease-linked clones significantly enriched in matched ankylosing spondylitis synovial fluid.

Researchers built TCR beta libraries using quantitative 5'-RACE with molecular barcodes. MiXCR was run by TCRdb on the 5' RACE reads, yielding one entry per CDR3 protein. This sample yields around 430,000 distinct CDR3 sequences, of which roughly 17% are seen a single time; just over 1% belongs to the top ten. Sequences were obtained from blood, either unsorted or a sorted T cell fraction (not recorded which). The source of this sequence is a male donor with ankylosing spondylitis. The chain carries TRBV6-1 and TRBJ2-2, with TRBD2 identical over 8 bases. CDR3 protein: CATQRERRSGELFF. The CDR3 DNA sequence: TGTGCCACCCAGCGGGAGAGGAGATCCGGGGAGCTGTTTTTT.